The sequence of this TCR beta chain was determined in a study of T cells after posttransplantation cyclophosphamide. With regard to this clone: Its antigen remains unidentified.

The germline V gene has CDR1 SGDLS and CDR2 YYNGEE. The CDR3 runs 14 residues. With 0 bases clipped from V and 7 bases from J, the junction kept 3 bases outside the gene matches. Using immunoSEQ multiplex PCR, the repertoire was profiled, and TCRdb retains in-frame clones only, with some absent. The sample lists 45,000 to 65,000 clones; 85% to 90% were seen once. Overall study results and limits: Blood and skin or GI T cell repertoires showed limited TRB overlap. Donor CD8+ memory clones often dominated recipient blood repertoires at later times.

Input material: PBMCs. The chain employs TRBV9 and TRBJ2-1; 8 bases are shared with TRBD2. This clonotype originated in a man aged 25 to 40 with a blood cancer, CMV-positive, and with a related stem cell donor. The chain's CDR3 is CASSVEASGNEQFF. CDR3 in DNA: TGTGCCAGCAGCGTAGAGGCTAGCGGGAATGAGCAGTTCTTC.